Presented here are 20 T cell receptor beta chains from one specimen sequenced in a study of T-cell reconstitution after alpha-beta-depleted transplantation in children. Researchers prepared the TCRbeta library using unique molecular identifiers, the study reports. A single record per CDR3 protein comes from TCRdb applying MiXCR to the PCR reads. The table lists around 700,000 distinct CDR3 sequences, roughly 13% of them singletons. Source: PBMCs, taken before TCRalphabeta/CD19-depleted stem cell transplant. These receptors all come from a girl aged 2-9 years with congenital amegakaryocytic thrombocytopenia, due to receive a stem cell transplant.

This clonotype occurred many times. The chain combines TRBV20-1 with TRBJ1-2; D is unresolved. V lost 0 bases and J lost 1, with 12 bases in between. This CDR3 comprises 15 residues. The germline CDR1 and CDR2 sequences are DFQATT and SNEGSKA (reference sequence). In nucleotides, the CDR3 is TGCAGTGCTAGAGATTCGCGCCATTTTAACTATGGCTACACCTTC. It is translated as CSARDSRHFNYGYTF.

This chain joins TRBV20-1 and TRBJ2-1; D perhaps matches TRBD2 (6 bases). Germline V gene data show CDR1 as DFQATT and CDR2 as SNEGSKA (reference sequence). Trimming pared 6 bases from V and 4 bases from J, leaving 19 bases between. This CDR3 has 15 amino acids. The CDR3 region has the DNA TGCAGTGCCCGACCCGAATCTAGCGTTTACAATGAGCAGTTCTTC. It specifies CSARPESSVYNEQFF.

This clonotype was observed many times. The rearrangement uses TRBV4-1 and TRBJ1-5; TRBD1 agrees at 7 bases. V lost 0 bases and J lost 6; bases outside the gene matches: 2. Germline CDR1 is MGHRA and CDR2 is YSYEKL. The CDR3 extends over 14 amino acids. The chain's CDR3 is CASSQDPGGQPQHF. The DNA of the CDR3 is TGCGCCAGCAGCCAAGATCCAGGGGGTCAGCCCCAGCATTTT.

The gene calls are TRBV23-1 and TRBJ2-7; no firm D call. TRBV23-1 counts as an open reading frame of uncertain function. V lost 10 bases, J lost 2 bases, and 12 bases lay in between. The CDR3 runs 12 residues. The chain's CDR3 is CANIDGAYEQYF. DNA of the CDR3: TGCGCCAACATTGATGGGGCCTACGAGCAGTACTTC.

V gene TRBV5-1 combines with J gene TRBJ2-7, with D perhaps matching TRBD1 or TRBD2 (5 bases each). The CDR3 totals 14 residues. CDR1 SGHRS and CDR2 YFSETQ come from the germline V gene. V shed 6 bases and J shed 7 bases, with 20 bases lying between them. The CDR3, as DNA: TGCGCCAGCAAATTATCCAACGGGGCGGCTGAGCAGTACTTC. Amino acids: CASKLSNGAAEQYF.

This clonotype has a count of ten or more. V gene TRBV20-1 combines with J gene TRBJ2-7; 8 bases match TRBD1. In germline, CDR1 is DFQATT, CDR2 SNEGSKA (reference sequence). V gave up 5 bases and J gave up 3 bases; unmatched junction bases: 6. The CDR3 contains 13 residues. In DNA, the CDR3 is TGCAGTGCTGCGGGACAGGTCTACTACGAGCAGTACTTC. Encoded protein: CSAAGQVYYEQYF.

This clonotype was counted many times. The chain joins TRBV20-1 to TRBJ2-7; D perhaps matches TRBD2 (6 bases). Trimming pared 2 bases from V and 6 bases from J, leaving 20 bases between. Germline CDR1 and CDR2: DFQATT and SNEGSKA (reference sequence). The CDR3 extends over 15 amino acids. The CDR3 DNA reads as TGCAGTGCTAGATTCTTCGGGCTAGACGGGAGCGAGCAGTACTTC. Translated, it gives CSARFFGLDGSEQYF.

This clonotype was observed at least ten times. The chain joins TRBV20-1 to TRBJ2-5, with 7 positions matching TRBD2. Germline V gene lookup returns CDR1 DFQATT and CDR2 SNEGSKA (reference sequence). The CDR3 has 17 residues. V lost 4 bases, J lost 5 bases, and 19 bases stayed unmatched. In DNA, the CDR3 is TGCAGTGCTATGGGACGCAAGTCAGCGGGATTGAGGGAGACCCAGTACTTC. Translated, it gives CSAMGRKSAGLRETQYF.

This chain uses TRBV16 with TRBJ2-7, with TRBD2 as a possible D gene (5 bases). The CDR3 has 12 residues. V lost 2 bases to trimming and J lost 7 bases, with 9 bases between them. Germline assignment: CDR1 KGHSY and CDR2 FQNENV. As DNA, the CDR3 is TGTGCCAGCAGCCAAATTCAGCGGGAGCAGTACTTC. Its translation: CASSQIQREQYF.

This clonotype has only a few counts. The chain couples TRBV5-1 to TRBJ2-1; a possible D gene is TRBD2 (6 bases). Germline CDR1 is SGHRS and CDR2 is YFSETQ. V shed 4 bases and J shed 1 base, with 18 bases lying between them. This CDR3 comprises 17 residues. The DNA of the CDR3 is TGCGCCAGCAGCCCGTACCTTAGCGGACCTTCCTACAATGAGCAGTTCTTC. This translates into CASSPYLSGPSYNEQFF.

This clonotype was found many times. CDR3 sequence (DNA): TGTGCCACCAGTGATTTGACTAGCGGACGCACAGATACGCAGTATTTT. It translates to CATSDLTSGRTDTQYF. V gene TRBV24-1 combines with J gene TRBJ2-3, with TRBD2 identical over 8 bases. CDR3 length: 16 amino acids. From germline, CDR1 is KGHDR and CDR2 SFDVKD. With V trimmed by 0 bases and J by 1 base, 2 bases remained unmatched.

The chain recombines TRBV7-2 with TRBJ1-1; the D is unclear. CDR3 length: 15 amino acids. V shed 5 bases and J shed 6 bases, with 19 bases lying between them. Germline V gene sequence: CDR1 SGHTA, CDR2 FQGNSA. In nucleotides, the CDR3 is TGTGCCAGCAGCCCCACTTTGGGCTGGTTCGCTGAAGCTTTCTTT. This translates into CASSPTLGWFAEAFF. Full variable domain (rest looked up from reference TRBV7-2 and TRBJ1-1): GAGVSQSPSNKVTEKGKDVELRCDPISGHTALYWYRQSLGQGLEFLIYFQGNSAPDKSGLPSDRFSAERTGGSVSTLTIQRTQQEDSAVYLCASSPTLGWFAEAFFGQGTRLTVV.

This clonotype has at least ten counts. The rearrangement uses TRBV20-1 and TRBJ1-6; 8 nucleotides match TRBD1. Germline lookup yields CDR1 DFQATT and CDR2 SNEGSKA (reference sequence). The CDR3 contains 19 residues. Germline trimming cut 2 bases from V and 3 bases from J; bases unmatched to any gene: 15. In nucleotides, the CDR3 is TGCAGTGCTAGAACCGTAAAGACAGGGGCCGGCTTCTATAATTCACCCCTCCACTTT. Its translation: CSARTVKTGAGFYNSPLHF.

The gene calls are TRBV20-1 and TRBJ1-2; possible D gene TRBD1, 6 bases. From germline, CDR1 is DFQATT and CDR2 SNEGSKA (reference sequence). Deletions cut 4 bases from V and 7 bases from J, with 13 bases between. There are 12 residues in the CDR3. CDR3 nucleotides: TGCAGTGCTAAAACAGGGTTGGGTGGCTACACCTTC. It yields the protein CSAKTGLGGYTF.

In its sample, this clonotype was seen many times. The chain employs TRBV20-1 and TRBJ2-3; 9 nucleotides align to TRBD2. This CDR3 is 16 amino acids long. J gave up 6 bases and V 4 bases, and 14 bases lay outside the gene matches. The germline gives CDR1 DFQATT, CDR2 SNEGSKA (reference sequence). As DNA, the CDR3 is TGCAGTGCTACCCGTCCGGAGGCGGGAGGGCCCGATACGCAGTATTTT. Encoded protein: CSATRPEAGGPDTQYF.

This clonotype was detected many times. V usage is TRBV5-5 and J usage is TRBJ2-7, with TRBD1 as a possible D gene (7 bases). Germline lookup yields CDR1 SGHKS and CDR2 YYEKEE (reference sequence). The CDR3 extends over 12 amino acids. The V end was cut by 2 bases, the J end by 5 bases, with 8 bases between. The DNA of the CDR3 is TGTGCCAGCAGCTTCAGGGGGGACGAGCAGTACTTC. It specifies CASSFRGDEQYF.

This clonotype was recorded many times. The CDR3 nucleotides are TGCGCCAGCAGCGCATTCCCGGGACCTCCCAACACCGGGGAGCTGTTTTTT. Translated, it gives CASSAFPGPPNTGELFF. The J gene is TRBJ2-2, the V gene TRBV5-1; either TRBD1 or TRBD2 may fit D (5 bases each). The germline V gene encodes CDR1 SGHRS and CDR2 YFSETQ. V gave up 4 bases and J gave up 2 bases, with 18 bases separating them. The CDR3 runs to 17 residues.

In its sample, this clonotype was seen a few times. The chain couples TRBV10-2 to TRBJ2-1; TRBD2 matches at 9 bases. V trimming: 2 bases; J trimming: 0 bases; junction bases outside the gene matches: 11. Germline V lookup: CDR1 WSHSY, CDR2 SAAADI. The CDR3 loop spans 19 amino acids. As DNA, the CDR3 is TGCGCCAGCAGTGAGAAGGGACTAGCTACCCTAAGCTCCTACAATGAGCAGTTCTTC. It specifies CASSEKGLATLSSYNEQFF.

Ten or more counts support this clonotype. The V gene is TRBV7-8, the J gene TRBJ2-1; maybe TRBD1 (5 bases). The V gene's germline CDR1 is SGHVS and CDR2 FQNEAQ. This CDR3 has 14 residues. With 3 bases removed from V and 3 bases from J, the gap between germline ends came to 9 bases. In DNA, the CDR3 is TGTGCCAGCAGCTTTCCAGGGAACTACAATGAGCAGTTCTTC. Protein: CASSFPGNYNEQFF.

Ten or more counts support this clonotype. The chain couples TRBV7-2 to TRBJ2-7; D uncertain. The germline gives CDR1 SGHTA, CDR2 FQGNSA. The ends were cut back, 4 bases at V and 0 bases at J, with 7 bases in the middle. The CDR3 length is 13 residues. The CDR3 coding sequence is TGTGCCAGCAGCTCGAGCGTCTCCTACGAGCAGTACTTC. Protein sequence: CASSSSVSYEQYF.